The clone carrying this T cell receptor beta chain came up a few times. Other DNA sequences in the same sample also yield this CDR3. Profiling relied on immunoSEQ multiplex PCR, and the TCRdb table lists in-frame clones only, not all of them. The sample holds 34,000 or so clones, around 85% seen once. The data were obtained in a study of PD-1 blockade in classical Hodgkin lymphoma. Germline V gene data show CDR1 as SQVTM and CDR2 as ANQGSEA. Between the trimmed V and J ends, which lost 3 bases and 4 bases, there was a span of 9 bases. There are 12 residues in the CDR3. Time point of the sample: cycle 4 day 1 (C4D1), after five to seven weeks of nivolumab. The patients all showed relapse after autologous stem cell transplantation, while their brentuximab vedotin exposure varied.

The clonotype originates from a human donor with classical Hodgkin lymphoma. This chain connects TRBV29-1 to TRBJ1-1; weak D call: TRBD1 (5 bases). The input for sequencing was peripheral blood mononuclear cells (PBMCs), taken before the fourth cycle of nivolumab. CDR3: CSVERGGTEAFF. In DNA form, the CDR3 reads TGCAGCGTTGAGAGGGGAGGCACTGAAGCTTTCTTT.